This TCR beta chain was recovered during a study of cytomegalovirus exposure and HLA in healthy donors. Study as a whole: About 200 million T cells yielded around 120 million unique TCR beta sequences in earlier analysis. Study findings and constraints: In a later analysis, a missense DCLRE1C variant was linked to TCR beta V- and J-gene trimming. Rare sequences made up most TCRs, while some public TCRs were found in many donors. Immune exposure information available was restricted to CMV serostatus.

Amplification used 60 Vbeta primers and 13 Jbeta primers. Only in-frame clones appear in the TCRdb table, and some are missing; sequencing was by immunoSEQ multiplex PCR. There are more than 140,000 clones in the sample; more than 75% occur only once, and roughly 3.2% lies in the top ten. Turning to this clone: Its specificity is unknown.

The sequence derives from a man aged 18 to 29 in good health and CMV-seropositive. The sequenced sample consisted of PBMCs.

The DNA of the CDR3 is TGTGCCAGCTCCATGGGGGCACAAGAGACCCAGTACTTC. It encodes CASSMGAQETQYF. This chain joins TRBV18 and TRBJ2-5; D may be TRBD1 (6 bases). Germline CDR1 reads KGHSH; CDR2 reads LQKENI. V lost 6 bases and J 2 bases, leaving 10 bases between the germline ends. The CDR3 length is 13 residues. Full variable domain (remainder filled in from reference TRBV18 and TRBJ2-5): NAGVMQNPRHLVRRRGQEARLRCSPMKGHSHVYWYRQLPEEGLKFMVYLQKENIIDESGMPKERFSAEFPKEGPSILRIQQVVRGDSAAYFCASSMGAQETQYFGPGTRLLVL.